The sequence of this T cell receptor (beta chain) was determined in a study of blood T cell repertoires in COVID-19. Looking at the study overall: PBMCs, B-cell-depleted T cells, or T cells were the source of the cDNA or gDNA that made up the material.

V lost 0 bases, J lost 6 bases, and 5 bases lay in between. In germline, CDR1 is LGHDT, CDR2 YNNKEL (reference sequence). This CDR3 region has 13 residues. The data were produced by immunoSEQ multiplex PCR, yet TCRdb's version contains in-frame clones alone and is incomplete. The sample gives 75,000 to 85,000 clones, 75% to 90% of which show up once; roughly a sixth is in the top ten. This chain links TRBV3-1 (or the pseudogene TRBV3-2) with TRBJ2-2; no definite D call. The sample taken for sequencing was peripheral blood. This receptor was obtained from a human donor in a cohort sampled during active COVID-19. CDR3 residues: CASSQDPAGELFF. The CDR3 DNA sequence: TGTGCCAGCAGCCAAGATCCAGCCGGGGAGCTGTTTTTT.